This T cell receptor beta chain was documented in a study of blood T cell repertoires in COVID-19. Study context: There were acute and convalescent COVID-19 samples, and they came from the United States, Italy and Spain. Sample material is recorded as cDNA or gDNA derived from T cells, B-cell-depleted T cells, or PBMCs.

The authors' processing: Reference gene primer amplification gave estimated nucleated cell counts. Measured with immunoSEQ multiplex PCR; TCRdb has only the in-frame clones, and not every one. The D gene and trimming were derived from the DNA, and the V and J assignments and clone size from that table. The table records fewer than 350,000 clones, roughly 88% of them present only once. There are 14 residues in the CDR3. The germline gives CDR1 SGDLS, CDR2 YYNGEE. The V end lost 0 bases, the J end lost 4 bases, and 8 bases lay between the germline ends. The sequenced sample consisted of PBMCs or T cells enriched from blood (not recorded which). This sequence joins TRBV9 and TRBJ1-3; tentative D call: TRBD1 (6 bases). The sequence was collected from a woman between 40 and 55 years old with acute COVID-19. Here the CDR3 DNA reads TGTGCCAGCAGCGTAGACAGGGCGGGAAACACCATATATTTT. It specifies CASSVDRAGNTIYF.